The 31 T cell receptor beta chains below all came from one sample that was sequenced in a study of identifying expanded T cells in peripheral blood. Profiling relied on immunoSEQ multiplex PCR, and the TCRdb table lists in-frame clones only, not all of them. Of 85,000 to 100,000 clones listed, about 87% are singletons. What was sequenced was blood. Receptor source: a person aged 18 to 75 in good health.

This clone has more than one count but fewer than ten. This rearrangement joins TRBV14 to TRBJ1-1; D gene unclear. The germline gives CDR1 SGHDN, CDR2 FVKESK. The CDR3 length is 14 residues. V was trimmed by 0 bases and J by 6 bases, leaving 11 bases between them. CDR3 nucleotide sequence: TGTGCCAGCAGCCAAGACCCCGCCGCAGCTGAAGCTTTCTTT. The encoded protein is CASSQDPAAAEAFF. Combining the CDR3 with reference TRBV14 and TRBJ1-1 gives the whole variable domain EAGVTQFPSHSVIEKGQTVTLRCDPISGHDNLYWYRRVMGKEIKFLLHFVKESKQDESGMPNNRFLAERTGGTYSTLKVQPAELEDSGVYFCASSQDPAAAEAFFGQGTRLTVV.

The chain uses TRBV4-1 and TRBJ1-1, with a weak D call TRBD1 (5 bases). The CDR3 contains 15 residues. Germline CDR1 is MGHRA and CDR2 is YSYEKL. Deletions cut 7 bases from V and 2 bases from J, with 17 bases between. CDR3 in DNA: TGCGCCAGCACCACTCAGGGTAAGGGTAACACTGAAGCTTTCTTT. It translates to CASTTQGKGNTEAFF.

This clone appeared a few times. Written as DNA, the CDR3 is TGTGCCACGTGGACAGCCAACACCGGGGAGCTGTTTTTT. The encoded protein is CATWTANTGELFF. This chain joins TRBV6-5 and TRBJ2-2, with D perhaps matching TRBD1 (6 bases). The V and J ends lost 10 bases and 2 bases respectively, with 11 bases between them. The CDR3 consists of 13 residues. Germline lookup yields CDR1 MNHEY and CDR2 SVGAGI.

The chain uses TRBV5-1 and TRBJ2-3; 7 nucleotides line up with TRBD2. V trimming: 0 bases; J trimming: 2 bases; junction bases outside the gene matches: 9. Looked up from germline, CDR1 is SGHRS and CDR2 is YFSETQ. CDR3 length: 17 residues. The CDR3 here is CASSLEAGTNPTDTQYF. The CDR3 region has the DNA TGCGCCAGCAGCTTGGAGGCGGGGACTAATCCCACAGATACGCAGTATTTT. Based on the CDR3 plus reference TRBV5-1 and TRBJ2-3, the full variable domain is KAGVTQTPRYLIKTRGQQVTLSCSPISGHRSVSWYQQTPGQGLQFLFEYFSETQRNKGNFPGRFSGRQFSNSRSEMNVSTLELGDSALYLCASSLEAGTNPTDTQYFGPGTRLTVL.

This chain joins TRBV25-1 and TRBJ2-2; D gene unclear. Per the germline V gene, CDR1 is MGHDK and CDR2 is SYGVNS. The CDR3 runs to 13 residues. The V end was cut by 8 bases, the J end by 1 base, with 8 bases between. The CDR3 region has the DNA TGTGCCAGCCTTGGACGGAACACCGGGGAGCTGTTTTTT. Encoded protein: CASLGRNTGELFF.

The gene calls are TRBV2 and TRBJ2-2, with TRBD2 as a possible D gene (6 bases). The length of the CDR3 is 14 residues. Germline values: CDR1 SNHLY, CDR2 FYNNEI. Deletions cut 4 bases from V and 5 bases from J, with 11 bases between. The CDR3 reads CASSVGLLTGELFF. The CDR3 coding sequence is TGTGCCAGCAGTGTGGGACTGCTAACCGGGGAGCTGTTTTTT.

The chain couples TRBV2 to TRBJ2-1; 10 bases fit TRBD2. The CDR3 runs to 14 residues. Germline CDR1 is SNHLY and CDR2 is FYNNEI. The J segment lost 4 bases and the V segment lost 3 bases, leaving 0 bases of the junction unmatched. The DNA for the CDR3 is TGTGCCAGCAGTGATAGCGGGGGGTACAATGAGCAGTTCTTC. This translates into CASSDSGGYNEQFF. The full variable domain, its missing parts supplied by reference TRBV2 and TRBJ2-1, is EPEVTQTPSHQVTQMGQEVILRCVPISNHLYFYWYRQILGQKVEFLVSFYNNEISEKSEIFDDQFSVERPDGSNFTLKIRSTKLEDSAMYFCASSDSGGYNEQFFGPGTRLTVL.

The DNA of the CDR3 is TGTGCCAGCAGAGTTGGGGGGTCAGATACGCAGTATTTT. Translated, it gives CASRVGGSDTQYF. The chain employs TRBV7-3 and TRBJ2-3, with a tentative D call TRBD2 (6 bases). The CDR3 sequence is 13 residues long. Trimming removed 6 bases from V and 4 bases from J, with 11 bases in between. The germline CDR1 and CDR2 sequences are SGHTA and FQGTGA.

This sequence joins TRBV2 and TRBJ1-4; D ambiguous. The length of the CDR3 is 10 residues. Between the trimmed V and J ends, which lost 6 bases and 6 bases, there was a span of 2 bases. Germline lookup yields CDR1 SNHLY and CDR2 FYNNEI. The CDR3 region is CASRDEKLFF. In DNA form, the CDR3 reads TGTGCCAGCAGGGATGAAAAACTGTTTTTT. Full variable domain (rest looked up from reference TRBV2 and TRBJ1-4): EPEVTQTPSHQVTQMGQEVILRCVPISNHLYFYWYRQILGQKVEFLVSFYNNEISEKSEIFDDQFSVERPDGSNFTLKIRSTKLEDSAMYFCASRDEKLFFGSGTQLSVL.

This clone was recorded only once. V gene TRBV19 combines with J gene TRBJ2-2; maybe TRBD1 (6 bases). Germline assignment: CDR1 LNHDA and CDR2 SQIVND (reference sequence). The CDR3 consists of 13 residues. V was cut by 9 bases and J by 6 bases, with 14 bases left in between. The CDR3 coding sequence is TGTGCCAGCAAAAACAGGGTGGCCGGGGAGCTGTTTTTT. Translated: CASKNRVAGELFF. The full variable domain, with the rest looked up from reference TRBV19 and TRBJ2-2, is DGGITQSPKYLFRKEGQNVTLSCEQNLNHDAMYWYRQDPGQGLRLIYYSQIVNDFQKGDIAEGYSVSREKKESFPLTVTSAQKNPTAFYLCASKNRVAGELFFGEGSRLTVL.

Notes on this clone: Other DNA sequences in this specimen translate into the identical CDR3. The genes are TRBV6-4 and TRBJ2-3; D gene unclear. Germline loops: CDR1 MRHNA, CDR2 SNTAGT. The CDR3 has 13 residues. Between the trimmed V and J ends, which lost 3 bases and 2 bases, there was a span of 6 bases. The CDR3, as DNA: TGTGCCAGCAGTGAAACGGCCACAGATACGCAGTATTTT. It yields the protein CASSETATDTQYF.

V usage is TRBV10-3 and J usage is TRBJ1-1, with D maybe TRBD1 (6 bases). The CDR3 extends over 14 amino acids. V was cut by 5 bases and J by 2 bases, with 12 bases left in between. Germline CDR1 is ENHRY and CDR2 is SYGVKD. The CDR3 sequence: CAISSGQRNTEAFF. CDR3 bases: TGTGCCATCAGTTCAGGACAGCGTAACACTGAAGCTTTCTTT.

The chain couples TRBV19 to TRBJ2-5; D possibly corresponds to TRBD2 (5 bases). Per germline, CDR1 LNHDA and CDR2 SQIVND (reference sequence). This CDR3 is 19 amino acids long. V was cut by 1 base and J by 0 bases, with 21 bases left in between. Written as DNA, the CDR3 is TGTGCCAGTAGTATAGGGAGTTTAGAGACAAACGGGGACCAAGAGACCCAGTACTTC. Residues: CASSIGSLETNGDQETQYF. Supplemented by reference TRBV19 and TRBJ2-5, the full variable domain reads DGGITQSPKYLFRKEGQNVTLSCEQNLNHDAMYWYRQDPGQGLRLIYYSQIVNDFQKGDIAEGYSVSREKKESFPLTVTSAQKNPTAFYLCASSIGSLETNGDQETQYFGPGTRLLVL.

This chain links TRBV5-4 with TRBJ2-5; TRBD1 matches 8 bases. The junction had 0 bases not matched to a gene; V was cut back by 0 bases and J by 5 bases. CDR3 size: 13 residues. Germline V gene sequence: CDR1 SGHNT, CDR2 YYREEE (reference sequence). The CDR3 nucleotides read TGTGCCAGCAGCTTGGGACAGGGGGAGACCCAGTACTTC. Translated: CASSLGQGETQYF. Variable domain in full (rest from reference TRBV5-4 and TRBJ2-5): ETGVTQSPTHLIKTRGQQVTLRCSSQSGHNTVSWYQQALGQGPQFIFQYYREEENGRGNFPPRFSGLQFPNYSSELNVNALELDDSALYLCASSLGQGETQYFGPGTRLLVL.

CDR3: CASSPPEGETQYF. The CDR3 bases are TGTGCCAGCAGTCCACCGGAAGGAGAGACCCAGTACTTC. The chain is built from TRBV6-5 and TRBJ2-5, with D hard to call. The germline V and J ends were trimmed by 5 bases and 4 bases, with 11 bases remaining between them. Looked up from germline, CDR1 is MNHEY and CDR2 is SVGAGI. The length of the CDR3 is 13 residues.

The chain is built from TRBV6-5 and TRBJ1-2; D perhaps matches TRBD1 (5 bases). Deletions cut 7 bases from V and 2 bases from J, with 14 bases between. Germline values: CDR1 MNHEY, CDR2 SVGAGI. This CDR3 spans 14 amino acids. CDR3 loop: CASTTARVNYGYTF. The CDR3 nucleotides are TGTGCCAGCACCACGGCCAGGGTAAACTATGGCTACACCTTC.

This clone was observed a single time. This chain links TRBV21-1 with TRBJ1-1; the table's D call, TRBD1, was not checked against the DNA. TRBV21-1 is a pseudogene. The CDR3 extends over 15 amino acids. The CDR3, as DNA: TGTGCCAGCAGCAAAGCGCTATCAGGGGGCAAAGAAGCTTTCTTT. This codes for CASSKALSGGKEAFF.

The CDR3 nucleotides are TGTGCCAGCAGTCCTATGGGGGGGAGCTCCTACGAGCAGTACTTC. It is translated as CASSPMGGSSYEQYF. The J gene is TRBJ2-7, the V gene TRBV9; the match to TRBD2 covers 7 bases. Germline CDR1 reads SGDLS; CDR2 reads YYNGEE. This CDR3 contains 15 residues. The V gene end was trimmed by 5 bases and the J gene end by 0 bases; junction bases not matched to a gene: 8.

The J gene is TRBJ2-4, the V gene TRBV21-1; the table's D gene call, TRBD1, was not cross checked with the DNA. TRBV21-1 is given as a pseudogene. This CDR3 has 14 amino acids. CDR3 loop: CASSKQVAKNIQYF. The CDR3 DNA reads TGTGCCAGCAGCAAACAGGTAGCCAAAAACATTCAGTACTTC.

The gene calls are TRBV19 and TRBJ2-7, with D possibly matching TRBD1 (6 bases). The V gene lost 5 bases and the J gene lost 4 bases, with 18 bases spanning the gap. Per germline, CDR1 LNHDA and CDR2 SQIVND (reference sequence). The CDR3 spans 15 residues. The CDR3: CASSLNEIQGYEQYF. In DNA, the CDR3 is TGTGCCAGTAGTCTTAATGAGATACAGGGATACGAGCAGTACTTC.

V usage is TRBV6-1 and J usage is TRBJ2-1, with 8 bases fitting TRBD1. Trimming removed 1 base from V and 8 bases from J; junction bases left unmatched: 7. Germline loops: CDR1 MNHNS, CDR2 SASEGT. This CDR3 has 15 residues. The CDR3 reads CASSEVGGQAHEQFF. The DNA for the CDR3 is TGTGCCAGCAGTGAAGTGGGGGGACAGGCCCATGAGCAGTTCTTC.

The CDR3 protein is CASRVGDSYSNQPQHF. The CDR3 DNA follows: TGTGCCAGCAGAGTGGGGGACAGTTATAGCAATCAGCCCCAGCATTTT. V is TRBV28 and J is TRBJ1-5; TRBD1 matches 7 bases. Trimming took 6 bases from V and 0 from J; bases not matched to a gene: 8. Germline-derived CDR1 and CDR2 are MDHEN and SYDVKM. The CDR3 has 16 amino acids.

This CDR3 reads CASSRTGAYTDTQYF. CDR3 nucleotide sequence: TGCGCCAGCAGTAGAACAGGGGCTTACACAGATACGCAGTATTTT. The V and J genes are TRBV5-1 and TRBJ2-3, with 7 bases that match TRBD1. The trim removed 5 bases at V and 2 bases at J, leaving 8 bases unmatched. The CDR3 contains 15 residues. CDR1 is SGHRS and CDR2 is YFSETQ in the germline V gene.

The chain combines TRBV2 with TRBJ2-7; 10 nucleotides align to TRBD1. The length of the CDR3 is 14 residues. Germline values: CDR1 SNHLY, CDR2 FYNNEI. Trimming at V came to 5 bases and at J to 5 bases, leaving 6 bases not matched to a gene. For the CDR3, the DNA is TGTGCCAGCAGTCCGGACAGGGGGTCCGACGAGCAGTACTTC. Protein product: CASSPDRGSDEQYF. The complete variable domain, with remaining parts taken from reference TRBV2 and TRBJ2-7, reads EPEVTQTPSHQVTQMGQEVILRCVPISNHLYFYWYRQILGQKVEFLVSFYNNEISEKSEIFDDQFSVERPDGSNFTLKIRSTKLEDSAMYFCASSPDRGSDEQYFGPGTRLTVT.

The genes are TRBV9 and TRBJ2-1; TRBD2 might be the D (6 bases). The CDR3 sequence is 16 residues long. Deletions cut 0 bases from V and 5 bases from J, with 15 bases between. Germline V CDR1 and CDR2: SGDLS, YYNGEE. The CDR3 is CASSVAPRDFDNEQFF. The CDR3, as DNA: TGTGCCAGCAGCGTAGCCCCCCGGGACTTCGACAATGAGCAGTTCTTC.

The chain couples TRBV9 to TRBJ2-3; 9 bases agree with TRBD2. Germline V gene lookup returns CDR1 SGDLS and CDR2 YYNGEE. This CDR3 contains 15 residues. The V gene end was trimmed by 0 bases and the J gene end by 5 bases; junction bases not matched to a gene: 4. The CDR3 DNA is TGTGCCAGCAGCGTAGGAGCGGGGGGCAGAGATACGCAGTATTTT. It encodes CASSVGAGGRDTQYF.

The genes are TRBV18 and TRBJ2-4; D unclear. The CDR3 has 14 amino acids. V shed 6 bases and J shed 4 bases, with 13 bases lying between them. In germline, CDR1 is KGHSH, CDR2 LQKENI. The CDR3 spells CASSPPGRKNIQYF. CDR3 nucleotide sequence: TGTGCCAGCTCCCCTCCAGGCAGAAAAAACATTCAGTACTTC. Using reference TRBV18 and TRBJ2-4 for the parts outside the CDR3, the full variable domain is NAGVMQNPRHLVRRRGQEARLRCSPMKGHSHVYWYRQLPEEGLKFMVYLQKENIIDESGMPKERFSAEFPKEGPSILRIQQVVRGDSAAYFCASSPPGRKNIQYFGAGTRLSVL.

The chain uses TRBV19 and TRBJ1-1, with a possible D match to TRBD1 (6 bases). V was cut by 10 bases and J by 1 base, with 22 bases left in between. This CDR3 comprises 16 residues. CDR1 and CDR2 (germline): LNHDA, SQIVND (reference sequence). CDR3 amino acids: CATTRHSRGPNTEAFF. As DNA, the CDR3 is TGTGCCACTACACGTCACAGCAGGGGACCGAACACTGAAGCTTTCTTT.

The rearrangement uses TRBV19 and TRBJ2-1; possibly TRBD2 for D (5 bases). The CDR3 length is 16 residues. Germline V lookup: CDR1 LNHDA, CDR2 SQIVND (reference sequence). The germline V and J ends were trimmed by 3 bases and 5 bases, with 17 bases remaining between them. The CDR3 sequence: CASSIPHHEGNNEQFF. CDR3 coding DNA: TGTGCCAGTAGTATCCCCCACCATGAGGGAAACAATGAGCAGTTCTTC.

This chain uses TRBV28 with TRBJ1-1; D is uncertain. CDR3 length equals 15 residues. CDR1 is MDHEN and CDR2 is SYDVKM in the germline V gene. V was shortened by 7 bases and J by 1 base, with 16 bases between the two germline ends. This CDR3 is CASIPPDYPNTEAFF. The CDR3 bases are TGTGCCAGCATCCCCCCGGATTACCCGAACACTGAAGCTTTCTTT.

The chain links TRBV5-3 to TRBJ2-5, with 10 bases identical to TRBD1. TRBV5-3 is reported as an ORF; its role is uncertain. J lost 3 bases, V lost 5 bases, and 4 bases had no gene match. This CDR3 has 14 residues. The CDR3 nucleotides are TGTGCCAGAAGACATGGGACAGGGGAAGAGACCCAGTACTTC. Translating it yields CARRHGTGEETQYF.